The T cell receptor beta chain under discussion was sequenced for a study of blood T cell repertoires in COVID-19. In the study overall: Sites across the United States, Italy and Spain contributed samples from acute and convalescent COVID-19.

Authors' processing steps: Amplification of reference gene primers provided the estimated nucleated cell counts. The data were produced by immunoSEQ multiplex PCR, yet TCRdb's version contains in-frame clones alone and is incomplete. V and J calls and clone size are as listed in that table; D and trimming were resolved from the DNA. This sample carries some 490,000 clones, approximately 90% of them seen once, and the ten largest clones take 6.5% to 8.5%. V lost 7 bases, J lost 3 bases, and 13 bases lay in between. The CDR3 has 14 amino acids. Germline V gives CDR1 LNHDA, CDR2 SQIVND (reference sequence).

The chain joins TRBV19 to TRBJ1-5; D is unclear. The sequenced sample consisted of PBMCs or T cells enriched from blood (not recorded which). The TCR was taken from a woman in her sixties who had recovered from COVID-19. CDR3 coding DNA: TGTGCCAGTATCCGGGAGGGCTACAATCAGCCCCAGCATTTT. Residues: CASIREGYNQPQHF.